Listed here are 15 T cell receptor beta chains from one sample, sequenced in a study of PD-L1 blockade in urothelial cancer (dated by TCRdb to the late 2010s). The method behind the library was the immunoSEQ multiplex PCR assay. Here the immuneACCESS table is served through TCRdb, limited to in-frame sequences with V and J called. Missing clones are a known gap in these copies; in checked studies unresolved V genes cover under half, and the rest lacks a known reason. The sample table holds tens of thousands of clones, of which approximately 84% were seen once. Jointly, the top ten make up roughly 9.1% of the sample. The sequenced sample was PBMCs, obtained around atezolizumab (anti-PD-L1) treatment. The receptors stem from a man in his 70s with urothelial cancer.

V is TRBV9 and J is TRBJ2-1; 9 nucleotides agree with TRBD2. The length of the CDR3 is 16 residues. The V and J ends lost 0 bases and 7 bases, in that order; junction bases with no gene match: 8. CDR1 is SGDLS, CDR2 YYNGEE, per germline. CDR3 in DNA: TGTGCCAGCAGCGTAGCGGGCGGGAGGGATGGGAATGAGCAGTTCTTC. It yields the protein CASSVAGGRDGNEQFF. Based on the CDR3 plus reference TRBV9 and TRBJ2-1, the full variable domain is DSGVTQTPKHLITATGQRVTLRCSPRSGDLSVYWYQQSLDQGLQFLIQYYNGEERAKGNILERFSAQQFPDLHSELNLSSLELGDSALYFCASSVAGGRDGNEQFFGPGTRLTVL.

The chain couples TRBV5-1 to TRBJ2-1; 12 bases agree with TRBD2. The CDR3 extends over 16 amino acids. Looked up from germline, CDR1 is SGHRS and CDR2 is YFSETQ. The V and J ends lost 0 bases and 5 bases, in that order; junction bases with no gene match: 3. The CDR3 DNA follows: TGCGCCAGCAGCTTGGCCCGACTAGCGGGGGACAATGAGCAGTTCTTC. Its protein is CASSLARLAGDNEQFF.

The rearrangement links TRBV7-8 to TRBJ1-5; tentatively, D is TRBD1 (5 bases). Germline CDR1 and CDR2: SGHVS and FQNEAQ. Trimming shortened V by 4 bases and J by 3 bases, and 19 bases separated the two germline ends. This CDR3 contains 17 residues. The CDR3 here is CASSYSDFGGANQPQHF. DNA for the CDR3: TGTGCCAGCAGCTACTCAGATTTCGGGGGTGCCAATCAGCCCCAGCATTTT.

Only one count was recorded for this clone. The J gene is TRBJ2-1, the V gene TRBV19, with D possibly TRBD2 on 6 matching bases. With 0 bases removed from V and 4 bases from J, the gap between germline ends came to 16 bases. Germline CDR1 is LNHDA and CDR2 is SQIVND (reference sequence). The CDR3 is 17 amino acids. The CDR3 DNA sequence: TGTGCCAGTAGTATAGATAAGAGACTAGGCTCTTACAATGAGCAGTTCTTC. Its translation is CASSIDKRLGSYNEQFF.

J is TRBJ2-2 and V is TRBV7-9, with unresolved D. Germline V gives CDR1 SEHNR, CDR2 FQNEAQ (reference sequence). CDR3 length equals 16 residues. The V end lost 4 bases, the J end lost 0 bases, and 12 bases lay between the germline ends. DNA for the CDR3: TGTGCCAGCAGCTCTTGGTCACAATCGAACACCGGGGAGCTGTTTTTT. The encoded protein is CASSSWSQSNTGELFF.

V is TRBV5-1 and J is TRBJ2-3; 9 positions agree with TRBD2. V lost 5 bases, J lost 0 bases, and 7 bases stayed unmatched. This CDR3 is 16 amino acids long. Germline V gene lookup returns CDR1 SGHRS and CDR2 YFSETQ. CDR3 DNA sequence: TGCGCCAGCAGATTTGCGGCGGGAGGGAGCACAGATACGCAGTATTTT. Translation gives CASRFAAGGSTDTQYF.

V usage is TRBV28 and J usage is TRBJ1-2; tentatively, D is TRBD1 (5 bases). CDR3 length equals 13 residues. Trimming stripped 4 bases from V and 8 bases from J, with 14 bases between. Germline CDR1 MDHEN, CDR2 SYDVKM. This CDR3 is CASSSGRVGGYTF. The CDR3 DNA sequence: TGTGCCAGCAGTTCCGGCAGGGTAGGCGGCTACACCTTC.

V is TRBV2 and J is TRBJ2-7; 9 bases are shared with TRBD1. CDR3 size: 14 residues. Trimming at V came to 7 bases and at J to 5 bases, leaving 9 bases not matched to a gene. The germline CDR1 and CDR2 sequences are SNHLY and FYNNEI. The CDR3 is CASTKDRGIHEQYF. The CDR3 coding sequence is TGTGCCAGCACCAAGGACAGGGGTATCCACGAGCAGTACTTC.

V and J are TRBV29-1 and TRBJ2-3, with D perhaps TRBD1 (6 bases). Germline assignment: CDR1 SQVTM and CDR2 ANQGSEA. V lost 3 bases and J 10 bases, leaving 11 bases between the germline ends. The CDR3 consists of 11 residues. The CDR3 DNA is TGCAGCGTTGATCAGGGGTTTTCGCAGTATTTT. Amino acids: CSVDQGFSQYF.

On this clone: Additional DNA sequences in this sample encode the identical CDR3. The chain couples TRBV5-1 to TRBJ1-3; 9 bases agree with TRBD1. The germline V gene has CDR1 SGHRS and CDR2 YFSETQ. The V segment lost 4 bases and the J segment 2 bases; nucleotides outside the gene matches: 1. The length of the CDR3 is 14 residues. CDR3 bases: TGCGCCAGCAGCCGGGACAGGGCTGGAAACACCATATATTTT. Translation gives CASSRDRAGNTIYF.

This chain joins TRBV5-1 and TRBJ1-1; a possible D gene is TRBD1 (6 bases). V lost 0 bases, J lost 3 bases, and 9 bases lay in between. The CDR3 spans 14 residues. Looked up from germline, CDR1 is SGHRS and CDR2 is YFSETQ. The CDR3 DNA is TGCGCCAGCAGCTTGGGACAGGTATACACTGAAGCTTTCTTT. It codes for CASSLGQVYTEAFF.

This sequence joins TRBV5-1 and TRBJ1-1; 7 bases line up with TRBD1. The CDR3 contains 14 residues. Germline-derived CDR1 and CDR2 are SGHRS and YFSETQ. V shed 0 bases and J 4 bases; nucleotides not matched to a gene: 3. This chain's CDR3 is CASSLDTGVTEAFF. The CDR3 region has the DNA TGCGCCAGCAGCTTGGATACAGGGGTCACTGAAGCTTTCTTT.

V is TRBV6-5 and J is TRBJ1-1; D perhaps matches TRBD1 (6 bases). The CDR3 consists of 15 residues. Trimming took 5 bases from V and 4 from J, leaving 17 bases between them. CDR1 MNHEY and CDR2 SVGAGI come from the germline V gene. The CDR3 spells CASSPRQVPSTEAFF. DNA for the CDR3: TGTGCCAGCAGTCCTAGACAGGTCCCCTCCACTGAAGCTTTCTTT.

This chain connects TRBV5-1 to TRBJ2-2; D gene ambiguous. The CDR3 totals 13 residues. CDR1 is SGHRS and CDR2 is YFSETQ in the germline V gene. V was cut by 0 bases and J by 5 bases, with 5 bases left in between. CDR3 DNA: TGCGCCAGCAGCTTGGGGCAGACCGGGGAGCTGTTTTTT. It codes for CASSLGQTGELFF.

The rearrangement uses TRBV2 and TRBJ1-1; the match to TRBD1 covers 7 bases. J gave up 8 bases and V 6 bases, and 3 bases lay outside the gene matches. The CDR3 runs 11 residues. CDR1 and CDR2 (germline): SNHLY, FYNNEI. CDR3 sequence reads: CASSPGGEAFF. The CDR3 DNA follows: TGTGCCAGCAGCCCAGGGGGGGAAGCTTTCTTT.